This is a list of T cell receptor beta chains from one sample in a study of cytomegalovirus exposure and HLA in healthy donors. Clones were sequenced by immunoSEQ multiplex PCR, and TCRdb holds only the in-frame ones, with some missing. Among around 180,000 clones listed, about four fifths were seen once. Sequences were obtained from PBMCs. The origin of the receptors is a young man in good health and CMV-seronegative. Each CDR3 is given with its conserved first and last residue. Each record gives: J gene, V gene, CDR3 protein.

J gene: TRBJ2-1; V gene: TRBV4-2; CDR3 protein: CASSQGSPASGRGDEQFF
J gene: TRBJ2-7; V gene: TRBV7-6; CDR3 protein: CASSFGGTTYEQYF
J gene: TRBJ1-5; V gene: TRBV6-4; CDR3 protein: CASIQGQPQHF
J gene: TRBJ2-7; V gene: TRBV10-3; CDR3 protein: CAISEQGGYEQYF
J gene: TRBJ2-1; V gene: TRBV9; CDR3 protein: CASSVGSGRALNEQFF
J gene: TRBJ1-2; V gene: TRBV18; CDR3 protein: CASSPERSPYGYTF
J gene: TRBJ2-7; V gene: TRBV2; CDR3 protein: CASKVGRQSSYEQYF
J gene: TRBJ1-5; V gene: TRBV4-1; CDR3 protein: CASSQDPRVSQPQHF
J gene: TRBJ1-1; V gene: TRBV19; CDR3 protein: CASSVTGRDTEAFF
J gene: TRBJ1-2; V gene: TRBV19; CDR3 protein: CASSTTMQGARISNYGYTF
J gene: TRBJ2-2; V gene: TRBV9; CDR3 protein: CASSVVSSANTGELFF
J gene: TRBJ1-2; V gene: TRBV7-2; CDR3 protein: CASTLTRSGGQYYGYTF
J gene: TRBJ2-5; V gene: TRBV5-1; CDR3 protein: CASSPMREGETQYF